This T cell receptor beta chain appears in the sequencing data of a study of OX40 agonist ivuxolimab in advanced cancers. At the level of the study: Antecedent anti-PD-1, anti-PD-L1 or anti-CTLA-4 therapy was permissible, with roughly 40% having received some.

The CDR3 is 14 amino acids. Germline V gives CDR1 MNHNS, CDR2 SASEGT. Trimming took off 4 bases at V and 2 bases at J, with 9 bases between the two ends. Notes on this clone: The antigen remains undetermined.

Broader study findings: Compared with CD4+, CD8+ T cells on average had more expanded clones. Both CD4+ and CD8+ T cell populations in blood had undergone clonal expansion by week 6 at 0.1 to 3.0 mg/kg.

The protocol was immunoSEQ multiplex PCR, while the TCRdb copy is restricted to in-frame clones and leaves out a portion. The sample contains some 60,000 clones, 70% to 90% of which appear only once. The source of this sequence is an adult with an advanced solid tumor such as melanoma, head and neck, liver or kidney cancer. The chain employs TRBV6-1 and TRBJ1-3; no clear D gene. The starting material was CD4+ or CD8+ T cells sorted from blood, obtained in a trial of the OX40 agonist ivuxolimab. In DNA form, the CDR3 reads TGTGCCAGCAGTGTTAGGCCGACTGGAAACACCATATATTTT. Its protein product is CASSVRPTGNTIYF.